The following is a TCR beta chain sequence with its context. The CDR3 sequence is 15 residues long. Germline assignment: CDR1 DFQATT and CDR2 SNEGSKA (reference sequence). V lost 6 bases and J 3 bases, leaving 18 bases between the germline ends. Original processing methods: Cell counts per sample came from amplifying reference gene primers. TCRdb's copy holds only in-frame clones and misses some; the assay was immunoSEQ multiplex PCR. Clone size and V and J calls were adopted from that table, with D and trimming inferred from the DNA. Found here are approximately 400,000 clones, 80% to 90% of them singletons; the top ten hold 0.95% to 1.5%. This entry is derived from a study of blood T cell repertoires in COVID-19. Study-wide background: From the United States, Italy and Spain came samples of acute and convalescent COVID-19. T cells, B-cell-depleted T cells, or PBMCs provided the cDNA or gDNA that served as material.

The receptor's source is a man between 40 and 49 years old with acute or convalescent COVID-19. The chain employs TRBV20-1 and TRBJ1-5; D is unresolved. Sequencing used peripheral blood. CDR3 residues: CSASRSDNTNQPQHF. In nucleotides, the CDR3 is TGCAGTGCGAGTCGTTCCGATAACACCAATCAGCCCCAGCATTTT.